This TCR beta chain was found in a study of CD8 T cell repertoires and HIV-1 epitope variants. Looking at the study overall: Twenty-five autologous and known Gag and Nef epitope variant peptides each stimulated T cells separately.

CDR3 length: 13 residues. Germline loops: CDR1 SGHTA, CDR2 FQGNSA. V shed 5 bases and J 10 bases; nucleotides not matched to a gene: 7. Assay used: immunoSEQ multiplex PCR; TCRdb lists only in-frame clones, some missing. The sample includes approximately 90,000 clones, almost 75% seen only once; the top ten take roughly 26%. The chain is built from TRBV7-2 and TRBJ2-1; TRBD2 agrees at 8 bases. Sequencing input: uncultured baseline CD8+ T cells from peripheral blood mononuclear cells (PBMCs). The sequence was collected from a male donor with HIV. This CDR3 is CASSPPREGEQFF. CDR3 in DNA: TGTGCCAGCAGCCCACCACGGGAGGGGGAGCAGTTCTTC. The full variable domain, completed using reference TRBV7-2 and TRBJ2-1, is GAGVSQSPSNKVTEKGKDVELRCDPISGHTALYWYRQSLGQGLEFLIYFQGNSAPDKSGLPSDRFSAERTGGSVSTLTIQRTQQEDSAVYLCASSPPREGEQFFGPGTRLTVL.